Detailed here is one T cell receptor beta chain. The antigen is undetermined. 13 Jbeta primers and 60 Vbeta primers were used for the PCR. Original handling: There were about 80 million unique TCR beta chains by a later count, and around 10 million of them were shared. The table came from immunoSEQ multiplex PCR; TCRdb's copy has only in-frame clones and leaves some out. The DNA was the basis for D and trimming; V, J and clone size are from that table. The sample holds around 180,000 clones, about 81% seen once. This sample is drawn from a study of cytomegalovirus exposure and HLA in healthy donors. Study-level findings and limits: Cytomegalovirus association was assigned to approximately 160 TCR beta chains.

Trimming took 3 bases from V and 5 from J, leaving 5 bases between them. The CDR3 totals 12 residues. The V gene's germline CDR1 is KGHSH and CDR2 LQKENI. This chain links TRBV18 with TRBJ1-5, with unresolved D. Sequenced material: PBMCs. This sequence originates from a woman aged 18-29 years in good health and CMV-seropositive. The CDR3 sequence: CASSPGDQPQHF. The DNA of the CDR3 is TGTGCCAGCTCACCGGGCGATCAGCCCCAGCATTTT.